This passage covers 21 T cell receptor beta chains from one sample sequenced in a study of cytomegalovirus exposure and HLA in healthy donors. 60 Vbeta and 13 Jbeta primers were used in PCR. Generated by immunoSEQ multiplex PCR, the TCRdb table keeps only in-frame clones and is missing some. Found here are about 88,000 clones, 79% of them singletons; the top ten hold approximately 3%. The sequencing input was PBMCs. All receptors come from a man aged 30-40 years in good health and CMV-seronegative.

The CDR3 bases are TGTGCCAGCAGTACGGACATCTCCTACGAGCAGTACTTC. It translates to CASSTDISYEQYF. The genes are TRBV27 and TRBJ2-7, with D possibly being TRBD1 (5 bases). Looked up from germline, CDR1 is MNHEY and CDR2 is SMNVEV (reference sequence). The CDR3 runs 13 residues. V lost 5 bases and J 0 bases, leaving 8 bases between the germline ends.

This rearrangement joins TRBV28 to TRBJ1-1, with D possibly being TRBD1 (5 bases). Trimming stripped 5 bases from V and 8 bases from J, with 21 bases between. The CDR3 is 15 amino acids. Germline loops: CDR1 MDHEN, CDR2 SYDVKM. The CDR3 spells CASSTLGSGGGEAFF. CDR3 coding DNA: TGTGCCAGCAGTACCCTTGGAAGTGGTGGGGGGGAAGCTTTCTTT.

The chain has TRBV12-5 and TRBJ1-1; D unclear. Germline V lookup: CDR1 LGHNT, CDR2 FRNRAP. This CDR3 is 11 amino acids long. V was shortened by 3 bases and J by 8 bases, with 7 bases between the two germline ends. The CDR3 loop is CASGFSTEAFF. As DNA, the CDR3 is TGTGCTAGTGGTTTTTCGACAGAAGCTTTCTTT.

This chain links TRBV28 with TRBJ1-3; no reliable D call. The V end lost 7 bases, the J end lost 0 bases, and 7 bases lay between the germline ends. Germline V gives CDR1 MDHEN, CDR2 SYDVKM. This CDR3 spans 13 amino acids. CDR3 sequence: CASIGSSGNTIYF. The CDR3 nucleotides are TGTGCCAGCATAGGGAGCTCTGGAAACACCATATATTTT. Based on the CDR3 plus reference TRBV28 and TRBJ1-3, the full variable domain is DVKVTQSSRYLVKRTGEKVFLECVQDMDHENMFWYRQDPGLGLRLIYFSYDVKMKEKGDIPEGYSVSREKKERFSLILESASTNQTSMYLCASIGSSGNTIYFGEGSWLTVV.

J is TRBJ2-7 and V is TRBV12-5, with 9 bases aligning to TRBD1. Losses at the gene ends were 6 bases for V and 5 bases for J; bases not matched to a gene: 11. The CDR3 is made up of 15 amino acids. Germline loops: CDR1 LGHNT, CDR2 FRNRAP. Here the CDR3 DNA reads TGTGCTAGTGGATTACCGGGACAGGGACATCACGAGCAGTACTTC. Its translation: CASGLPGQGHHEQYF.

This clone was seen just once. The chain carries TRBV10-3 and TRBJ1-1; D ambiguous. The CDR3 spans 20 residues. Germline V gene lookup returns CDR1 ENHRY and CDR2 SYGVKD. V was cut by 3 bases and J by 0 bases, with 26 bases left in between. The CDR3 loop reads CAISELTSRQRKGMNTEAFF. CDR3 DNA: TGTGCCATCAGTGAACTCACTAGTAGGCAGCGTAAAGGAATGAACACTGAAGCTTTCTTT.

V and J are TRBV2 and TRBJ1-5; TRBD1 aligns across 7 bases. Germline CDR1 and CDR2: SNHLY and FYNNEI. This CDR3 comprises 15 residues. The V segment lost 6 bases and the J segment 5 bases; nucleotides outside the gene matches: 10. The CDR3 bases are TGTGCCAGCAGCCCAAGACAGGGTAGTCATCAGCCCCAGCATTTT. Translating it yields CASSPRQGSHQPQHF.

This rearrangement joins TRBV2 to TRBJ2-5; TRBD1 matches at 9 bases. V was pared by 3 bases and J by 2 bases, with 7 bases of the junction left unmatched. Per the germline V gene, CDR1 is SNHLY and CDR2 is FYNNEI. CDR3 size: 16 residues. The CDR3 loop reads CASSDSSTGGQETQYF. The CDR3 coding sequence is TGTGCCAGCAGTGATTCGTCGACAGGGGGACAAGAGACCCAGTACTTC.

The table lists this clone with a count of one. The chain couples TRBV25-1 to TRBJ1-4; no definite D call. The CDR3 is 13 residues long. The V end was cut by 2 bases, the J end by 8 bases, with 9 bases between. CDR1 MGHDK and CDR2 SYGVNS come from the germline V gene. The CDR3 bases are TGTGCCAGCAGTGAAATTGATACAGAAAAACTGTTTTTT. The encoded protein is CASSEIDTEKLFF.

This chain links TRBV27 with TRBJ1-6; D not certain. This CDR3 has 15 amino acids. Trimming removed 8 bases from V and 6 bases from J, with 17 bases in between. Germline lookup yields CDR1 MNHEY and CDR2 SMNVEV (reference sequence). CDR3 loop: CASGGVGRVNSPLHF. In DNA, the CDR3 is TGTGCCAGCGGCGGGGTCGGGAGGGTTAATTCACCCCTCCACTTT.

In its sample, this clone was seen once. This chain connects TRBV6-5 to TRBJ2-2; unclear D gene. The CDR3 loop spans 15 amino acids. Trimming took 1 base from V and 6 from J, leaving 12 bases between them. Germline CDR1 and CDR2: MNHEY and SVGAGI. The CDR3 here is CASSYYSGSAGELFF. Written as DNA, the CDR3 is TGTGCCAGCAGTTACTATTCTGGTTCGGCCGGGGAGCTGTTTTTT.

The chain uses TRBV5-1 and TRBJ2-5; no definite D call. The last part of the DNA fits TRBJ2-7 better; the J call may be wrong. There are 13 residues in the CDR3. The germline CDR1 and CDR2 sequences are SGHRS and YFSETQ. The chain's CDR3 is CASSLEVGYEQYF. CDR3 nucleotide sequence: TGCGCCAGCAGCTTGGAGGTCGGGTACGAGCAGTACTTC.

The V and J genes are TRBV4-1 and TRBJ1-2; D not certain. The CDR3 runs 14 residues. Germline V gene sequence: CDR1 MGHRA, CDR2 YSYEKL. V was clipped by 0 bases and J by 5 bases, with 10 bases between them. CDR3 nucleotides: TGCGCCAGCAGCCAAGATCCGGGGAGTTATGGCTACACCTTC. This codes for CASSQDPGSYGYTF.

The CDR3 loop is CASSQTGGPLNEQFF. In DNA form, the CDR3 reads TGTGCCAGCTCACAGACGGGGGGGCCTTTGAATGAGCAGTTCTTC. The chain carries TRBV18 and TRBJ2-1; 8 bases map to TRBD2. The V gene's germline CDR1 is KGHSH and CDR2 LQKENI. V was pared by 4 bases and J by 7 bases, with 9 bases of the junction left unmatched. CDR3 size: 15 residues.

The J gene is TRBJ1-3, the V gene TRBV19, with TRBD1 matching over 8 bases. With 5 bases clipped from V and 3 bases from J, the junction kept 3 bases outside the gene matches. The CDR3 has 14 residues. Germline V gene lookup returns CDR1 LNHDA and CDR2 SQIVND (reference sequence). In nucleotides, the CDR3 is TGTGCCAGTAGTCTGACAGGGGTTGGAAACACCATATATTTT. This encodes CASSLTGVGNTIYF.

This chain connects TRBV2 to TRBJ2-1, with D possibly being TRBD1 (5 bases). Germline CDR1 is SNHLY and CDR2 is FYNNEI. The CDR3 extends over 18 amino acids. Deletions cut 4 bases from V and 0 bases from J, with 19 bases between. CDR3 protein: CASSGSGTGVSSYNEQFF. DNA for the CDR3: TGTGCCAGCAGTGGGTCAGGTACAGGAGTGAGCTCCTACAATGAGCAGTTCTTC.

As concerns this clone: At the DNA level, this CDR3 is encoded by other sequences in the same sample as well. The rearrangement links TRBV7-9 to TRBJ1-1, with TRBD1 as a possible D gene (5 bases). V was shortened by 2 bases and J by 0 bases, with 7 bases between the two germline ends. CDR3 length equals 14 residues. Germline values: CDR1 SEHNR, CDR2 FQNEAQ (reference sequence). In nucleotides, the CDR3 is TGTGCCAGCAGCTTACAGGGCCTGAACACTGAAGCTTTCTTT. It yields the protein CASSLQGLNTEAFF.

V usage is TRBV9 and J usage is TRBJ1-1, with a tentative D call TRBD1 (5 bases). From germline, CDR1 is SGDLS and CDR2 YYNGEE. Between the trimmed V and J ends, which lost 0 bases and 5 bases, there was a span of 11 bases. This CDR3 spans 14 amino acids. In DNA form, the CDR3 reads TGTGCCAGCAGCGTAGCTGGGCAGGGTACTGAAGCTTTCTTT. Protein product: CASSVAGQGTEAFF.

The table lists this clone with a few counts. This chain connects TRBV5-1 to TRBJ1-5, with a possible D match to TRBD1 (6 bases). This CDR3 region has 16 residues. The V gene lost 4 bases and the J gene lost 2 bases, with 16 bases spanning the gap. The V gene's germline CDR1 is SGHRS and CDR2 YFSETQ. In DNA form, the CDR3 reads TGCGCCAGCAGCCCCGGTGGGGGCGCGGGCAATCAGCCCCAGCATTTT. Translating it yields CASSPGGGAGNQPQHF.

The chain joins TRBV7-2 to TRBJ1-1, with 12 nucleotides matching TRBD1. The CDR3 loop spans 15 amino acids. Germline lookup yields CDR1 SGHTA and CDR2 FQGNSA. V was clipped by 5 bases and J by 5 bases; unmatched bases: 6. CDR3 in DNA: TGTGCCAGCAGCCCTAGGGACAGGGGGCGGACTGAAGCTTTCTTT. Translation gives CASSPRDRGRTEAFF.

This chain connects TRBV6-6 to TRBJ2-5; 7 nucleotides agree with TRBD1. TRBJ2-7 matches the DNA end more closely, so the J call is doubtful. CDR1 is MNHNY, CDR2 SVGAGI, per germline (reference sequence). This CDR3 spans 16 amino acids. The CDR3 here is CASSYSGDRRPYEQYF. CDR3 in DNA: TGTGCCAGCAGTTACTCTGGGGACAGACGACCGTACGAGCAGTACTTC.